The next 30 T cell receptor beta chains were all read from a single sample in a study of tissue T cells after allogeneic stem cell transplantation. Clones were sequenced by immunoSEQ multiplex PCR, and TCRdb holds only the in-frame ones, with some missing. Seen here are about 48,000 clones, around 70% observed once, and the top ten hold roughly 0.5%. The sequenced sample consisted of sorted cells pooled from one or two spleens. The source is a pool of C57BL/6 mice in good health.

This clone has more than one count but fewer than ten. Germline and genes: mouse. The CDR3 spells CASSDKGAGYEQYF. Partial CDR3 DNA: TGTGCCAGCAGTGATAAGGGGGCGGGGTATGAACAGTAC. V gene TRBV13-1 combines with J gene TRBJ2-7; tentatively, D is TRBD1 (7 bases). The sequence runs out 1 residue before the end of the CDR3; the remainder is reconstructed from the germline J gene. V was shortened by 1 base and J by 4 bases, with 12 bases between the two germline ends. The CDR3 covers 14 residues. Germline-derived CDR1 and CDR2 are NSHNY and SYGAGN.

This clone was recorded a few times. Any gene name here is a mouse gene name. The CDR3 end lies 1 residue beyond the end of the read and is filled in from the germline J gene. Additional DNA sequences in this sample encode the identical CDR3. The chain employs TRBV12-2 and TRBJ2-7, with 11 bases lining up with TRBD2. Germline assignment: CDR1 SGHLS and CDR2 HYDKME. This CDR3 contains 14 residues. After removal of 1 base from V and 3 bases from J, the junction contained 1 base not matched to a gene. The CDR3 region is CASSLGLGDYEQYF. The sequenced CDR3 bases are TGTGCCAGCTCTCTGGGACTGGGGGACTATGAACAGTAC.

This clone was seen a few times. The gene names here belong to mouse. The read ends 1 residue shy of where the CDR3 ends; the end is completed using the germline J gene. This chain links TRBV5 with TRBJ2-7; TRBD1 is a possible D gene (5 bases). V lost 2 bases, J lost 3 bases, and 8 bases lay in between. The length of the CDR3 is 13 residues. Germline CDR1 and CDR2: LGHNA and YNLKQL (reference sequence). The part of the CDR3 DNA that was read is TGTGCCAGCAGCCAAAAGACAGTCTATGAACAGTAC. Protein: CASSQKTVYEQY. The CDR3 in its entirety is CASSQKTVYEQYF.

Comment on this clone: Genes and germline are mouse. CDR3 bases read: TGTGCCAGCAGCCAACCCGACAGGGCAGAAACGCTGTAT. Residues: CASSQPDRAETLY. The full CDR3 sequence reads CASSQPDRAETLYF. The chain couples TRBV2 to TRBJ2-3; D might be TRBD1 (6 bases). The read terminates 1 residue before the CDR3 end, so the remaining end is supplied by the germline J gene. This CDR3 spans 14 amino acids. CDR1 and CDR2 from the germline V gene are LGHNA and YSYQKL. Deletions cut 2 bases from V and 3 bases from J, with 9 bases between.

Comment on this clone: The genes are named according to mouse. The read ends 1 residue early relative to the CDR3; the germline J gene fills the gap. The genes are TRBV26 and TRBJ2-7; 8 bases fit TRBD2. In germline, CDR1 is KGHPV, CDR2 FQNQEV (reference sequence). V dropped 9 bases and J dropped 0; count of bases not matched to a gene: 1. This CDR3 is built from 12 residues. The CDR3 bases that were read are TGTGCCAGGGGGGGGGCCTCCTATGAACAGTAC. It specifies CARGGASYEQY. In full, the CDR3 reads CARGGASYEQYF.

As for this clone: The germline and genes are mouse ones. CDR3 sequence: CASSPTGGVTGQLYF. CDR3 DNA (partial): TGTGCCAGCAGTCCCACTGGGGGGGTCACCGGGCAGCTCTAC. The chain carries TRBV15 and TRBJ2-2; TRBD2 aligns across 10 bases. With the read ending 1 residue before the CDR3 end, the germline J gene is used to fill in that end. Trimming at V came to 5 bases and at J to 4 bases, leaving 4 bases not matched to a gene. This CDR3 spans 15 amino acids. The germline V gene has CDR1 SGHND and CDR2 FRSKSL.

This clone was seen only once. Here the gene names and germline are mouse. The CDR3 end is not reached by the read, which stops 1 residue before it; the germline J gene fills it in. The chain links TRBV5 to TRBJ2-4; possible D gene TRBD2, 6 bases. Germline loops: CDR1 LGHNA, CDR2 YNLKQL (reference sequence). CDR3 length: 13 residues. V lost 1 base, J lost 8 bases, and 10 bases lay in between. The CDR3 DNA, read in part, is TGTGCCAGCAGCCAAGTTGGGGGAGGCACCTTGTAC. Amino acids: CASSQVGGGTLY. The whole CDR3 protein reads CASSQVGGGTLYF.

About this clone: The gene names here belong to mouse. The read ends 1 residue shy of where the CDR3 ends; the end is completed using the germline J gene. The sample holds other DNA sequences that translate to the same CDR3. V gene TRBV16 combines with J gene TRBJ2-7, with D unresolved. Germline loops: CDR1 SGHSA, CDR2 FRNQAP. The V end was cut by 0 bases, the J end by 2 bases, with 8 bases between. The CDR3 contains 14 residues. The CDR3 is CASSLEGGPYEQYF. CDR3 DNA (partial): TGTGCAAGCAGCTTAGAGGGCGGACCCTATGAACAGTAC.

This clone was observed a single time. Genes and germline are mouse. Sequencing ends 1 residue short of the CDR3 end; the germline J gene provides the rest. The rearrangement links TRBV19 to TRBJ1-3; 7 nucleotides line up with TRBD1. The V and J ends lost 4 bases and 0 bases, in that order; junction bases with no gene match: 1. Germline CDR1 is FNHDT and CDR2 is SITEND (reference sequence). The CDR3 runs 14 residues. The CDR3 bases that were read are TGTGCCAGCAGTCGGGACAGTTCTGGAAATACGCTCTAT. Amino acids: CASSRDSSGNTLY. From start to end, the CDR3 is CASSRDSSGNTLYF.

As regards this clone: All gene names here are mouse names. The CDR3 goes on 1 residue after the read ends, and that part is filled in from the germline J gene. The chain couples TRBV13-2 to TRBJ2-5, with D possibly TRBD2 on 7 matching bases. Germline V lookup: CDR1 NNHNN, CDR2 SYGAGS (reference sequence). V gave up 2 bases and J gave up 2 bases, with 9 bases separating them. This CDR3 is built from 14 residues. CDR3 DNA (partial): TGTGCCAGCGGTGACTGGGGGCCCCAAGACACCCAGTAC. Amino acid sequence: CASGDWGPQDTQY. The full CDR3 protein is CASGDWGPQDTQYF.

For this clone: The germline and genes are mouse ones. With the read ending 1 residue before the CDR3 end, the germline J gene is used to fill in that end. The chain combines TRBV12-1 with TRBJ2-3, with TRBD2 matching over 7 bases. CDR1 is SGHSN and CDR2 is HYEKVE in the germline V gene. CDR3 length equals 13 residues. V lost 0 bases and J lost 8; bases outside the gene matches: 4. CDR3 bases read: TGTGCCAGCTCTCTCGAGCCTGGGGGAACGCTGTAT. Protein: CASSLEPGGTLY. The whole CDR3 sequence is CASSLEPGGTLYF.

This clone was seen only once. Genes here carry mouse names. From the germline J gene comes the end of the CDR3, since the read stops 1 residue before it. The chain uses TRBV15 and TRBJ2-5; D remains ambiguous. V was shortened by 5 bases and J by 6 bases, with 6 bases between the two germline ends. This CDR3 is built from 11 residues. Germline loops: CDR1 SGHND, CDR2 FRSKSL. CDR3 loop: CASSPKDTQYF. The sequenced CDR3 bases are TGTGCCAGCAGTCCGAAGGACACCCAGTAC.

This clone was seen just once. Any gene name here is a mouse gene name. The read halts 1 residue ahead of the CDR3 end, with the missing end drawn from the germline J gene. The V and J genes are TRBV16 and TRBJ1-3; possibly TRBD1 for D (5 bases). Germline CDR1 and CDR2: SGHSA and FRNQAP. V was shortened by 1 base and J by 1 base, with 8 bases between the two germline ends. CDR3 length: 15 residues. CDR3 DNA, as far as it was read: TGTGCAAGCAGCTTAGCCGGGGGATCTGGAAATACGCTCTAT. Its protein is CASSLAGGSGNTLY. The full-length CDR3 reads as CASSLAGGSGNTLYF.

Note on this clone: Genes here carry mouse names. Read coverage stops 1 residue before the CDR3 terminus; the germline J gene supplies the remainder. The chain uses TRBV1 and TRBJ2-4; no firm D call. CDR3 length: 11 amino acids. From germline, CDR1 is NSQYPW and CDR2 LRSPGD (reference sequence). The V end lost 4 bases, the J end lost 1 base, and 0 bases lay between the germline ends. The CDR3 reads CTCSGQNTLYF. The sequenced part of the CDR3 DNA is TGCACCTGCAGTGGTCAAAACACCTTGTAC.

In the case of this clone: Genes here carry mouse names. Read sequence stops 1 residue before the CDR3 end, and the germline J gene provides the missing end. J is TRBJ1-1 and V is TRBV5; unclear D gene. Trimming took off 3 bases at V and 1 base at J, with 3 bases between the two ends. The CDR3 spans 12 residues. Germline CDR1 is LGHNA and CDR2 is YNLKQL (reference sequence). Partial CDR3 DNA: TGTGCCAGCAGCCACCGAAACACAGAAGTCTTC. It encodes CASSHRNTEVF. The complete CDR3 protein is CASSHRNTEVFF.

In the case of this clone: The gene symbols are mouse symbols. The observed sequence ends 1 residue before the CDR3 terminus, with the missing tail filled in from the germline J gene. The chain recombines TRBV13-2 with TRBJ2-7; no definite D call. The CDR3 is 12 residues long. Trimming left V 2 bases short and J 0 bases short, with 3 bases between. CDR1 is NNHNN and CDR2 is SYGAGS in the germline V gene (reference sequence). The CDR3 protein is CASGDLSYEQYF. The covered CDR3 bases are TGTGCCAGCGGTGACCTCTCCTATGAACAGTAC.

As for this clone: Each gene name is a mouse one. The sequenced fragment ends 1 residue before the CDR3 boundary, so the rest is inferred from the germline J gene. V gene TRBV20 combines with J gene TRBJ2-5, with D maybe TRBD1 (6 bases). V was cut by 5 bases and J by 0 bases, with 9 bases left in between. Germline CDR1 reads GFQATS; CDR2 reads STVNSAI. CDR3 size: 13 residues. This CDR3 reads CGARQVNQDTQYF. The sequenced part of the CDR3 DNA is TGTGGTGCTCGACAGGTTAACCAAGACACCCAGTAC. The full variable domain, rest sourced from reference TRBV20 and TRBJ2-5, is GALVYQYPRRTICKSGTSMRMECQAVGFQATSVAWYRQSPQKTFELIALSTVNSAIKYEQNFTQEKFPISHPNLSFSSMTVLNAYLEDRGLYLCGARQVNQDTQYFGPGTRLLVL.

Worth noting for this clone: The germline and genes are mouse ones. Coverage ceases 1 residue before the CDR3 finishes, and the germline J gene fills in the end. V gene TRBV19 combines with J gene TRBJ1-1; 8 bases align to TRBD1. V was clipped by 0 bases and J by 3 bases; unmatched bases: 7. The CDR3 is 16 amino acids. Looked up from germline, CDR1 is FNHDT and CDR2 is SITEND (reference sequence). The covered CDR3 bases are TGTGCCAGCAGTATAGGCAGGGGGCGAGGAGACACAGAAGTCTTC. Encoded protein: CASSIGRGRGDTEVF. The entire CDR3 protein is CASSIGRGRGDTEVFF.

About this clone: The gene names given are mouse names. The read finishes 1 residue shy of the CDR3 end, and the germline J gene is used to complete it. The V gene is TRBV12-2, the J gene TRBJ1-3, with no clear D. This CDR3 has 14 amino acids. V dropped 0 bases and J dropped 3 bases, with 8 bases sitting between them. CDR1 is SGHLS, CDR2 HYDKME, per germline. CDR3 sequence: CASSLEGFGNTLYF. The sequenced part of the CDR3 DNA is TGTGCCAGCTCTCTCGAAGGGTTTGGAAATACGCTCTAT. The complete variable domain, with remaining parts taken from reference TRBV12-2 and TRBJ1-3, reads NSGVVQSPRYIIKGKGERSILKCIPISGHLSVAWYQQTQGQELKFFIQHYDKMERDKGNLPSRFSVQQFDDYHSEMNMSALELEDSAVYFCASSLEGFGNTLYFGEGSRLIVV.

With respect to this clone: The genes are named according to mouse. The CDR3 is cut off 1 residue early in the read; its end comes from the germline J gene. The J gene is TRBJ2-4, the V gene TRBV1; no reliable D call. From germline, CDR1 is NSQYPW and CDR2 LRSPGD (reference sequence). V lost 0 bases, J lost 0 bases, and 4 bases lay in between. The CDR3 consists of 14 residues. CDR3 sequence: CTCSADTSQNTLYF. The part of the CDR3 DNA that was read is TGCACCTGCAGTGCAGACACTAGTCAAAACACCTTGTAC. Combining the CDR3 with reference TRBV1 and TRBJ2-4 gives the whole variable domain VTLLEQNPRWRLVPRGQAVNLRCILKNSQYPWMSWYQQDLQKQLQWLFTLRSPGDKEVKSLPGADYLATRVTDTELRLQVANMSQGRTLYCTCSADTSQNTLYFGAGTRLSVL.

This clone has only a few counts. The gene symbols are mouse symbols. Sequencing ends 1 residue short of the CDR3 end; the germline J gene provides the rest. The chain combines TRBV2 with TRBJ2-7, with TRBD2 identical over 11 bases. This CDR3 contains 15 residues. From germline, CDR1 is LGHNA and CDR2 YSYQKL. V lost 0 bases, J lost 4 bases, and 2 bases stayed unmatched. The CDR3 sequence: CASSQDWTGGYEQYF. CDR3 bases read: TGTGCCAGCAGCCAAGATTGGACTGGGGGGTATGAACAGTAC.

This clone was seen a handful of times. Gene names and germline refer to mouse. The read ends 1 residue shy of where the CDR3 ends; the end is completed using the germline J gene. The chain has TRBV20 and TRBJ1-4; TRBD1 is a possible D gene (5 bases). Trimming stripped 2 bases from V and 5 bases from J, with 6 bases between. CDR3 length: 12 amino acids. Germline V gene sequence: CDR1 GFQATS, CDR2 STVNSAI. Here the CDR3 reads CGARRGNERLFF. The DNA read from the CDR3 is TGTGGTGCTAGGAGGGGAAACGAAAGATTATTT.

In regard to this clone: Gene labels here are mouse ones. The read is 1 residue too short to cover the CDR3 end, so that end is filled in from the germline J gene. This sample includes further DNA sequences coding for the same CDR3. This chain links TRBV1 with TRBJ1-3; D uncertain. The CDR3 runs to 14 residues. Germline CDR1 reads NSQYPW; CDR2 reads LRSPGD (reference sequence). Trimming left V 1 base short and J 0 bases short, with 4 bases between. CDR3 DNA, as far as it was read: TGCACCTGCAGTGCAGGGAGTTCTGGAAATACGCTCTAT. Amino acid sequence: CTCSAGSSGNTLY. The entire CDR3 sequence reads CTCSAGSSGNTLYF.

This clone has a handful of counts. Gene labels here are mouse ones. The read comes to an end 1 residue before the CDR3 does, leaving the germline J gene to fill in the end. The sample contains more than one DNA sequence encoding this CDR3. This chain links TRBV19 with TRBJ2-7; no reliable D call. CDR1 and CDR2 (germline): FNHDT, SITEND (reference sequence). The CDR3 has 12 amino acids. Trimming took 0 bases from V and 3 from J, leaving 4 bases between them. CDR3 sequence reads: CASSIEGYEQYF. The part of the CDR3 DNA that was read is TGTGCCAGCAGTATAGAGGGCTATGAACAGTAC.

For this clone: Gene names denote mouse genes. The CDR3 goes on 1 residue after the read ends, and that part is filled in from the germline J gene. V gene TRBV17 combines with J gene TRBJ2-3; D is ambiguous. Trimming took 3 bases from V and 3 from J, leaving 4 bases between them. The CDR3 is 12 residues long. Germline V gene sequence: CDR1 MNHDT, CDR2 YYDKIL. CDR3 in amino acids: CASSSQAETLYF. The sequenced part of the CDR3 DNA is TGTGCTAGCAGTAGCCAGGCAGAAACGCTGTAT.

Concerning this clone: Genes here carry mouse names. Sequencing ends 1 residue short of the CDR3 end; the germline J gene provides the rest. This sequence joins TRBV2 and TRBJ2-5; 12 nucleotides align to TRBD2. The germline CDR1 and CDR2 sequences are LGHNA and YSYQKL. This CDR3 is 15 amino acids long. Trimming took 1 base from V and 5 from J; bases not matched to a gene: 1. The CDR3 sequence: CASSQGDWGADTQYF. CDR3 bases read: TGTGCCAGCAGCCAAGGGGACTGGGGGGCAGACACCCAGTAC. The full variable domain, its missing parts supplied by reference TRBV2 and TRBJ2-5, is DPKIIQKPKYLVAVTGSEKILICEQYLGHNAMYWYRQSAKKPLEFMFSYSYQKLMDNQTASSRFQPQSSKKNHLDLQITALKPDDSATYFCASSQGDWGADTQYFGPGTRLLVL.

This clone was seen only a few times. The genes are named according to mouse. The read terminates 1 residue before the CDR3 end, so the remaining end is supplied by the germline J gene. The chain has TRBV1 and TRBJ2-7, with 9 bases lining up with TRBD2. The CDR3 runs to 14 residues. Germline CDR1 and CDR2: NSQYPW and LRSPGD (reference sequence). V shed 3 bases and J 3 bases; nucleotides not matched to a gene: 3. The DNA read from the CDR3 is TGCACCTGCAGTGCTCCTGGGGGGGACTATGAACAGTAC. It yields the protein CTCSAPGGDYEQY. The whole CDR3 region reads CTCSAPGGDYEQYF.

As for this clone: Gene names follow the mouse nomenclature. The read stops 1 residue short of the end of the CDR3; the missing end is completed from the germline J gene. V usage is TRBV5 and J usage is TRBJ1-3, with a possible D match to TRBD1 (6 bases). Trimming removed 0 bases from V and 2 bases from J, with 8 bases in between. The CDR3 has 15 residues. The germline V gene has CDR1 LGHNA and CDR2 YNLKQL (reference sequence). The CDR3 bases that were read are TGTGCCAGCAGCCAAGAGGGGGCGGCTGGAAATACGCTCTAT. Its protein product is CASSQEGAAGNTLY. The whole CDR3 sequence is CASSQEGAAGNTLYF.

This clone has just a few counts. Genes and germline come from the mouse. The CDR3 is cut off 1 residue early in the read; its end comes from the germline J gene. The chain is built from TRBV24 and TRBJ2-7; D is unclear. Trimming took off 1 base at V and 5 bases at J, with 9 bases between the two ends. The CDR3 loop spans 13 amino acids. CDR1 is KGHTA and CDR2 is FRNEEI in the germline V gene. The CDR3 loop reads CASSLCEGDEQYF. The covered CDR3 bases are TGTGCCAGCAGTCTGTGCGAGGGAGATGAACAGTAC.

This clone was detected only a few times. Gene names and germline refer to mouse. Read sequence stops 1 residue before the CDR3 end, and the germline J gene provides the missing end. The chain couples TRBV16 to TRBJ2-1, with 9 positions matching TRBD2. Germline V gene sequence: CDR1 SGHSA, CDR2 FRNQAP. This CDR3 is built from 15 residues. Germline trimming cut 2 bases from V and 4 bases from J; bases unmatched to any gene: 3. The part of the CDR3 DNA that was read is TGTGCAAGCAGCTTAACGCTGGGGGGGTATGCTGAGCAGTTC. Translated, it gives CASSLTLGGYAEQF. From start to end, the CDR3 is CASSLTLGGYAEQFF.